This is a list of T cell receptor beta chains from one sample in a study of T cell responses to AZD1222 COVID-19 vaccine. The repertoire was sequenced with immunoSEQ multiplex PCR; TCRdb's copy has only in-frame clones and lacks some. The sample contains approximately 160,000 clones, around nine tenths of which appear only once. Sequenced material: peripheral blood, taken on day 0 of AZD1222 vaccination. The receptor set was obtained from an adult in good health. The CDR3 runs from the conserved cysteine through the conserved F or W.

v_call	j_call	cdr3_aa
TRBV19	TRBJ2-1	CASSKDRGSYNEQFF
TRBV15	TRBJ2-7	CATSRVSYGEQYF
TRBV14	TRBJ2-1	CASARRGRMYNEQFF
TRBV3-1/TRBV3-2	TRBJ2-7	CASRRGVYEQYF
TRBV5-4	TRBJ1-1	CASSLGQGDPEAFF
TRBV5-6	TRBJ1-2	CASSLGQGAQNYGYTF
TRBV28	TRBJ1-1	CASIQGGARNTEAFF
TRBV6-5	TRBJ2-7	CASSYGQGAYEQYF
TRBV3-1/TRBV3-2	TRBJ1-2	CASSQGGGYTF
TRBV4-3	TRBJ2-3	CASSQDGGLAGGLTDTQYF
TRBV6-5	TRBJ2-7	CASSYSEDSYEQYF
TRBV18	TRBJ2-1	CASHSSSAYNEQFF
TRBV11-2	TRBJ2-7	CASSLDSYEQYF
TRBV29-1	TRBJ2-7	CSVKMGLAGPGEQYF
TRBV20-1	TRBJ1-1	CSASVPDRVNTEAFF
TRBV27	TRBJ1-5	CASSLSWSSNQPQHF
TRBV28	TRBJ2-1	CASSLPGTYNEQFF
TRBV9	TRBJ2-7	CASSAQQGFEQYF
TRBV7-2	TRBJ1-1	CASSLSRGNTEAFF
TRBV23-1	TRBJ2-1	CASPPRAKNSNEQFF
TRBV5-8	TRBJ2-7	CASSTTRDSANYEQYF
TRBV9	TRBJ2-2	CASSTPRQGLPPVNTGELFF
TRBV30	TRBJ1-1	CAWKLDSPNTEAFF
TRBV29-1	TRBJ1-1	CSVEEGRENTEAFF
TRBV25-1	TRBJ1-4	CASSESRWGATNEKLFF
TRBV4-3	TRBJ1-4	CASSQDLISSTNEKLFF
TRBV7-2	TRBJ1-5	CASSAGTYSNQPQHF
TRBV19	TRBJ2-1	CASSYRGLGYNEQFF
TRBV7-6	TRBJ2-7	CASSLGPRVEQYF
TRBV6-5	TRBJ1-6	CASSPGTGTLPLHF
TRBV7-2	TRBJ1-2	CASSLIGGVGDYGYTF
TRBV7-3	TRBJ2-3	CASSRLAGGGDTQYF
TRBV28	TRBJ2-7	CATLQSYSYEQYF
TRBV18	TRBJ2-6	CASSPGQSGANVLTF
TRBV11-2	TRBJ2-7	CASSPVSGTSSYEQYF
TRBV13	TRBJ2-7	CASSSAGGIYEQYF
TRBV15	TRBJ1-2	CATSYPSGLNYGYTF
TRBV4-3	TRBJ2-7	CASSQDGSGRAPYEQYF
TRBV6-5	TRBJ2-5	CASRDSQETQYF
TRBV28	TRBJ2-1	CASRSYTQTNYNEQFF
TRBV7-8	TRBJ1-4	CASNLRGDQRGEKLFF
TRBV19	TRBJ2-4	CASSPQLSGGGNIQYF
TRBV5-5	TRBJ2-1	CASSLWALPSSYNEQFF
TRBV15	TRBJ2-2	CATSRGSGELFF
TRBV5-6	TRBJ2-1	CASTGWGGPSYNEQFF
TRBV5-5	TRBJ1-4	CASSLGVSTNEKLFF